The clone carrying this T cell receptor beta chain was seen a few times. Its antigen is unidentified. The data are from a study of CD8+CD57+ T cells in acquired aplastic anemia. Genomic DNA was employed as the template in profiling TCR beta VDJ and CDR3. Each CDR3 protein is one row after TCRdb ran MiXCR on the reads. The table records around 79,000 distinct CDR3 sequences, 60% to 75% of them present only once. Those patients picked for sequencing had displayed CD8+CD57+ cell expansion on flow cytometry. Study-wide points: Patients and controls were found to share around 30 CD8+ CDR3 sequences.

The CDR3 consists of 12 residues. Germline lookup yields CDR1 ENHRY and CDR2 SYGVKD. The V and J ends lost 10 bases and 5 bases, in that order; junction bases with no gene match: 5. The clonotype comes from a human donor with aplastic anemia. This chain links TRBV10-3 with TRBJ2-1, with 7 nucleotides matching TRBD2. The specimen sequenced was sorted CD4+, CD8+, or CD8+CD57+ T cells (not recorded which) from PBMCs. CDR3 in DNA: TGTGCCACCGGGGACTACAACAATGAGCAGTTCTTC. This translates into CATGDYNNEQFF.